These 18 T cell receptor beta chains were sequenced from one sample in a study of T cell repertoires in cytomegalovirus infection (dated by TCRdb to between 2018 and 2020). For these receptors, no antigen is known. The sequencing machine was an Illumina HiSeq 1500. TCRdb itself trimmed the public reads at Q25 with fastp, ran MiXCR and retained productive beta chains. Rows are combined by CDR3 protein, so each entry shows the most common genes and DNA. The sample has approximately 390,000 distinct CDR3 sequences on record, roughly a third of them singletons. About 13% of the sample is in the top ten clones. Per the publication, the treatment or condition label means: in vitro stimulation with specific CMV peptide epitopes to enrich CMV-specific T cells. The material was cultured PBMCs, obtained from culture after CMV antigen stimulation. The receptors shown here come from a human donor in good health (CMV status not recorded). Some clones in this sample may be carry-over from other donors' samples.

The chain employs TRBV25-1 and TRBJ2-2; D unresolved. The CDR3 is 14 residues long. V was trimmed by 1 base and J by 5 bases, leaving 8 bases between them. Germline V gives CDR1 MGHDK, CDR2 SYGVNS. The CDR3 sequence: CASSESPGTGELFF. For the CDR3, the DNA is TGTGCCAGCAGTGAATCCCCCGGGACCGGGGAGCTGTTTTTT.

This clonotype was seen only a few times. V and J are TRBV2 and TRBJ1-5, with D uncertain. The germline CDR1 and CDR2 sequences are SNHLY and FYNNEI. The CDR3 has 15 amino acids. The V and J ends lost 1 base and 5 bases respectively, with 12 bases between them. This chain's CDR3 is CASSEGGRRDQPQHF. The CDR3 DNA reads TGTGCCAGCAGTGAAGGAGGGCGGAGAGATCAGCCCCAGCATTTT.

The gene calls are TRBV28 and TRBJ2-3; 7 bases are shared with TRBD2. The CDR3 runs to 17 residues. Trimming at V came to 4 bases and at J to 4 bases, leaving 14 bases not matched to a gene. CDR1 is MDHEN and CDR2 is SYDVKM in the germline V gene. CDR3 protein: CASSSQSRREFSDTQYF. In DNA, the CDR3 is TGTGCCAGCAGTTCCCAGTCCCGGCGGGAGTTTTCAGATACGCAGTATTTT.

The CDR3 loop reads CASSPAGLAGVNEQFF. DNA for the CDR3: TGTGCCAGCAGCCCAGCCGGGCTAGCGGGAGTTAATGAGCAGTTCTTC. V gene TRBV7-9 combines with J gene TRBJ2-1; TRBD2 matches 10 bases. V was pared by 5 bases and J by 7 bases, with 11 bases of the junction left unmatched. The germline V gene has CDR1 SEHNR and CDR2 FQNEAQ (reference sequence). This CDR3 has 16 amino acids.

The chain uses TRBV11-2 and TRBJ1-1; 7 nucleotides agree with TRBD1. Germline V gene data show CDR1 as SGHAT and CDR2 as FQNNGV. CDR3 length: 14 amino acids. Unmatched junction bases numbered 9, after V lost 5 bases and J lost 6 bases. The CDR3 DNA is TGTGCCAGCAGCCCAGGGGGGGGGGCGTCTGAAGCTTTCTTT. This gives the protein CASSPGGGASEAFF.

The chain uses TRBV27 and TRBJ1-6, with a tentative D call TRBD1 (6 bases). This CDR3 is 15 amino acids long. Germline V gives CDR1 MNHEY, CDR2 SMNVEV (reference sequence). V was shortened by 4 bases and J by 6 bases, with 13 bases between the two germline ends. As DNA, the CDR3 is TGTGCCAGCAGTTCAGGGGTTAGTTTTAATTCACCCCTCCACTTT. The encoded protein is CASSSGVSFNSPLHF.

The chain is built from TRBV27 and TRBJ2-2, with 7 bases fitting TRBD1. V dropped 10 bases and J dropped 3; count of bases not matched to a gene: 11. Germline V gene sequence: CDR1 MNHEY, CDR2 SMNVEV (reference sequence). The CDR3 is made up of 15 amino acids. The chain's CDR3 is CATLTGTPDTGELFF. The CDR3 DNA reads as TGTGCCACACTGACAGGGACCCCCGACACCGGGGAGCTGTTTTTT.

The J gene is TRBJ1-2, the V gene TRBV6-5; D ambiguous. This CDR3 contains 13 residues. Trimming removed 0 bases at V and 5 bases at J, with 7 bases between. Germline V gene sequence: CDR1 MNHEY, CDR2 SVGAGI. CDR3 in DNA: TGTGCCAGCAGTTACTCATCGGAATATGGCTACACCTTC. Translated, it gives CASSYSSEYGYTF.

This clonotype has only a few counts. The V gene is TRBV11-3, the J gene TRBJ1-2; the D is unclear. The CDR3 has 14 residues. With 1 base removed from V and 4 bases from J, the gap between germline ends came to 10 bases. Per the germline V gene, CDR1 is SGHNT and CDR2 is YENEEA. The CDR3 here is CASSLGEGGYGYTF. The CDR3 DNA is TGTGCCAGCAGCTTAGGCGAGGGCGGCTATGGCTACACCTTC. Based on the CDR3 plus reference TRBV11-3 and TRBJ1-2, the full variable domain is EAGVVQSPRYKIIEKKQPVAFWCNPISGHNTLYWYLQNLGQGPELLIRYENEEAVDDSQLPKDRFSAERLKGVDSTLKIQPAELGDSAVYLCASSLGEGGYGYTFGSGTRLTVV.

The gene calls are TRBV11-2 and TRBJ1-2; D not resolved. V gave up 5 bases and J gave up 8 bases, with 15 bases separating them. The CDR3 is 13 amino acids. The germline CDR1 and CDR2 sequences are SGHAT and FQNNGV. CDR3 in amino acids: CASSRVGGEGYTF. As DNA, the CDR3 is TGTGCCAGCAGCCGGGTGGGAGGCGAAGGCTACACCTTC.

This clonotype occurred many times. The gene calls are TRBV7-8 and TRBJ1-5; possible D gene TRBD1, 5 bases. V shed 5 bases and J shed 0 bases, with 14 bases lying between them. The CDR3 has 16 amino acids. Germline loops: CDR1 SGHVS, CDR2 FQNEAQ. CDR3 DNA sequence: TGTGCCAGCAGCGGGGGAGTCCGGTATAGCAATCAGCCCCAGCATTTT. Translated, it gives CASSGGVRYSNQPQHF.

The chain couples TRBV19 to TRBJ1-2; TRBD1 is a possible D gene (6 bases). V shed 5 bases and J shed 8 bases, with 15 bases lying between them. There are 13 residues in the CDR3. CDR1 is LNHDA and CDR2 is SQIVND in the germline V gene (reference sequence). CDR3 protein: CASSSFDRNGYTF. CDR3 in DNA: TGTGCCAGTAGTTCCTTCGACAGGAACGGCTACACCTTC.

V gene TRBV12-3 or TRBV12-4 combines with J gene TRBJ1-2, with 7 bases matching TRBD1. CDR3 length equals 14 residues. Trimming took 5 bases from V and 5 from J; bases not matched to a gene: 8. CDR3 DNA: TGTGCCAGCAGTCGACAGGGTCAAGGGTATGGCTACACCTTC. Its protein product is CASSRQGQGYGYTF.

The J gene is TRBJ1-6, the V gene TRBV7-9; D unresolved. V was shortened by 5 bases and J by 10 bases, with 9 bases between the two germline ends. The germline V gene encodes CDR1 SEHNR and CDR2 FQNEAQ (reference sequence). The CDR3 covers 12 residues. CDR3 bases: TGTGCCAGCAGCGCCGGGGAGTCACCCCTCCACTTT. Its translation is CASSAGESPLHF.

The gene calls are TRBV19 and TRBJ2-1, with 11 bases that match TRBD1. The trim removed 6 bases at V and 8 bases at J, leaving 9 bases unmatched. The length of the CDR3 is 15 residues. From germline, CDR1 is LNHDA and CDR2 SQIVND (reference sequence). Here the CDR3 reads CASSPQDRGLDEQFF. The CDR3 DNA is TGTGCCAGTAGCCCACAGGACAGGGGGCTCGATGAGCAGTTCTTC.

The count of this clonotype is one. Since a much larger clone is just one base distant, this may be a read error. The missing conserved phenylalanine or tryptophan at the end of this CDR3 makes a read error likely. The chain has TRBV7-2 and TRBJ2-5, with D unresolved. The CDR3 is 13 residues long. Germline lookup yields CDR1 SGHTA and CDR2 FQGNSA. V was clipped by 0 bases and J by 2 bases, with 4 bases between them. As DNA, the CDR3 is TGTGCCAGCAGCTTAGCCCTACAAGAGACCCAGTACTAC. Its protein is CASSLALQETQYY.

This clonotype was seen at least ten times. The chain is built from TRBV19 and TRBJ2-5; D may be TRBD2 (6 bases). Germline lookup yields CDR1 LNHDA and CDR2 SQIVND (reference sequence). Trimming removed 5 bases at V and 2 bases at J, with 9 bases between. The CDR3 sequence is 13 residues long. CDR3 coding DNA: TGTGCCAGTAGTGGGGGACTGCAAGAGACCCAGTACTTC. Translating gives CASSGGLQETQYF.

This clonotype showed up just once. The chain links TRBV6-6 to TRBJ1-2; 9 bases are a match to TRBD1. With V trimmed by 5 bases and J by 4 bases, 5 bases remained unmatched. CDR1 and CDR2 (germline): MNHNY, SVGAGI (reference sequence). The CDR3 is made up of 14 amino acids. CDR3 loop: CASSEGQGTYGYTF. The CDR3 coding sequence is TGTGCCAGCAGTGAGGGACAGGGAACCTATGGCTACACCTTC.